Following are 7 T cell receptor beta chains from one sample sequenced in a study of Graves' ophthalmopathy and Graves' hyperthyroidism. RNA served as the template for amplifying TCR beta CDR3 regions. The library came from an HTBI-primed first-round RT-PCR and a second-round multiplex PCR. In TCRdb, the multiplex PCR reads were re-called with MiXCR into one record per CDR3 protein. The sample consists of about 700,000 distinct CDR3 sequences, approximately 40% of them appearing once. Material: peripheral blood. Receptor source: an adult man with Graves' ophthalmopathy.

This clonotype was observed a few times. The CDR3 region has the DNA TGCAGTGCTAGAGGCCGGAACCAAGAGACCCAGTACTTC. Protein product: CSARGRNQETQYF. This chain joins TRBV20-1 and TRBJ2-5; no clear D gene. The CDR3 consists of 13 residues. Trimming cost V 1 base and J 0 bases, with 6 bases left between them. Per germline, CDR1 DFQATT and CDR2 SNEGSKA (reference sequence).

This clonotype was observed a few times. The CDR3 loop reads CASSLGGGTGMNTEAFF. In nucleotides, the CDR3 is TGTGCCAGCAGCTTAGGAGGCGGGACAGGGATGAACACTGAAGCTTTCTTT. The chain joins TRBV11-2 to TRBJ1-1; TRBD1 matches 9 bases. V was clipped by 1 base and J by 0 bases; unmatched bases: 6. This CDR3 region has 17 residues. The germline V gene has CDR1 SGHAT and CDR2 FQNNGV.

DNA of the CDR3: TGTGCCAGCAGGGTCCGACTAGCGGGGAGGCAAGAGACCCAGTACTTC. This codes for CASRVRLAGRQETQYF. The V and J genes are TRBV2 and TRBJ2-5; 11 nucleotides line up with TRBD2. CDR1 is SNHLY, CDR2 FYNNEI, per germline. There are 16 residues in the CDR3. V lost 6 bases to trimming and J lost 2 bases; unmatched junction nucleotides: 8.

With respect to this clonotype: A much larger clonotype is one base distant, so this may be a read error. The rearrangement uses TRBV25-1 and TRBJ2-7, with 9 bases fitting TRBD2. This CDR3 is 16 amino acids long. The trim removed 1 base at V and 8 bases at J, leaving 12 bases unmatched. CDR1 and CDR2 from the germline V gene are MGHDK and SYGVNS. DNA of the CDR3: TGTGCCAGCAGTGAATTTAGAGGACTAGCGATCCACAAGCAGTACTTC. It translates to CASSEFRGLAIHKQYF.

This clonotype showed up many times. The genes are TRBV5-6 and TRBJ1-2, with D possibly matching TRBD1 (5 bases). This CDR3 has 16 amino acids. V was shortened by 0 bases and J by 8 bases, with 20 bases between the two germline ends. CDR1 is SGHDT, CDR2 YYEEEE, per germline. DNA of the CDR3: TGTGCCAGCAGCTTGGCGGGCACGACGGGGCGTTGGGGCTACACCTTC. Amino acids: CASSLAGTTGRWGYTF.

There are many counts of this clonotype. This chain joins TRBV2 and TRBJ2-6, with TRBD1 matching 8 bases. Germline V gives CDR1 SNHLY, CDR2 FYNNEI. The CDR3 sequence is 15 residues long. V dropped 6 bases and J dropped 4; count of bases not matched to a gene: 5. The CDR3 reads CASSRTGSGANVLTF. As DNA, the CDR3 is TGTGCCAGCAGCCGGACAGGGTCCGGGGCCAACGTCCTGACTTTC.

This clonotype came up a few times. The chain combines TRBV19 with TRBJ2-2; D is perhaps TRBD2 (5 bases). Trimming cost V 7 bases and J 6 bases, with 15 bases left between them. The CDR3 consists of 14 residues. Germline V gene data show CDR1 as LNHDA and CDR2 as SQIVND (reference sequence). The chain's CDR3 is CASTITRAAGELFF. The CDR3, as DNA: TGTGCCAGTACCATCACGAGGGCCGCCGGGGAGCTGTTTTTT.